A single sample is the source of the 11 T cell receptor beta chains below, sequenced in a study of T-cell reconstitution after alpha-beta-depleted transplantation in children. The library targeted TCRbeta and was prepared with unique molecular identifiers. TCRdb re-analysed the PCR reads in MiXCR, keeping a single row per CDR3 protein. The data hold over 200,000 distinct CDR3 sequences, with around 9.9% observed a single time. Sequences were derived from PBMCs, sampled before TCRalphabeta/CD19-depleted stem cell transplant. The origin of the receptors is a child younger than two with acute myeloid leukemia, due to receive a stem cell transplant.

This clonotype was detected many times. The CDR3 DNA is TGTGCCTGGAGTGTAACGTCGCTAGCTCTCGGAGAGTTCTTC. Amino acid sequence: CAWSVTSLALGEFF. The J gene is TRBJ2-1, the V gene TRBV30; D possibly corresponds to TRBD2 (5 bases). V was trimmed by 0 bases and J by 14 bases, leaving 20 bases between them. CDR3 length equals 14 residues. CDR1 and CDR2 from the germline V gene are GTSNPN and SVGIG (reference sequence).

There are many counts of this clonotype. The chain employs TRBV5-1 and TRBJ2-1; a weak D match, TRBD2 (5 bases). CDR3 length equals 13 residues. V lost 0 bases and J 8 bases, leaving 9 bases between the germline ends. The germline gives CDR1 SGHRS, CDR2 YFSETQ. The CDR3 DNA follows: TGCGCCAGCAGCTTGGGCACTAGTGATGAGCAGTTCTTC. The encoded protein is CASSLGTSDEQFF.

This clonotype was detected ten times or more. The chain joins TRBV12-3 or TRBV12-4 to TRBJ2-2; D may be TRBD2 (6 bases). V lost 2 bases to trimming and J lost 6 bases, with 19 bases between them. The CDR3 runs 17 residues. CDR3 protein: CASSLHLGGRSAGELFF. For the CDR3, the DNA is TGTGCCAGCAGTTTACATCTCGGGGGTCGGAGCGCCGGGGAGCTGTTTTTT.

The V gene is TRBV12-3 or TRBV12-4, the J gene TRBJ2-1; perhaps TRBD2 as D (5 bases). V was trimmed by 7 bases and J by 0 bases, leaving 16 bases between them. The CDR3 runs to 16 residues. CDR3 in amino acids: CASTLPSSYSYNEQFF. The CDR3 DNA follows: TGTGCCAGCACCCTCCCTAGCTCCTACTCCTACAATGAGCAGTTCTTC.

On this clonotype itself: A much larger clone is a single base away; this may be a read error. The V and J genes are TRBV30 and TRBJ2-5, with D tentatively TRBD1 or TRBD2 (5 bases each). From germline, CDR1 is GTSNPN and CDR2 SVGIG (reference sequence). The CDR3 spans 13 residues. CDR3 residues: CAWSWGLGETLYF. CDR3 nucleotide sequence: TGTGCCTGGAGTTGGGGCTTGGGGGAGACCCTGTACTTC.

This clonotype has at least ten counts. The CDR3 here is CASSKEGRYTF. The CDR3 nucleotides are TGTGCCAGCAGCAAAGAAGGCCGCTACACCTTC. V gene TRBV21-1 combines with J gene TRBJ1-2. TRBV21-1 is a pseudogene. The CDR3 has 11 residues.

This clonotype was detected ten times or more. The chain is built from TRBV5-1 and TRBJ2-7, with 8 bases fitting TRBD1. The J segment lost 5 bases and the V segment lost 1 base, leaving 8 bases of the junction unmatched. Germline CDR1 SGHRS, CDR2 YFSETQ. This CDR3 region has 15 residues. The CDR3 coding sequence is TGCGCCAGCAGCTTGATCAGGGGGCTAATCAACGAGCAGTACTTC. Its protein is CASSLIRGLINEQYF.

This clonotype was observed at least ten times. The rearrangement joins TRBV7-3 to TRBJ2-6; D could derive from TRBD1 or TRBD2 (5 bases each). The length of the CDR3 is 18 residues. V was trimmed by 2 bases and J by 0 bases, leaving 14 bases between them. Germline V gives CDR1 SGHTA, CDR2 FQGTGA. This chain's CDR3 is CASSLEPGPPSGANVLTF. The CDR3 DNA follows: TGTGCCAGCAGCTTAGAGCCGGGGCCTCCCTCTGGGGCCAACGTCCTGACTTTC.

This clonotype has just a few counts. The CDR3 loop is CSARGGGPSSYNEQFF. The DNA of the CDR3 is TGCAGTGCTAGAGGGGGCGGCCCGAGCTCCTACAATGAGCAGTTCTTC. The V gene is TRBV20-1, the J gene TRBJ2-1; the D gene is possibly TRBD1 (5 bases). V was clipped by 1 base and J by 0 bases, with 13 bases between them. Per germline, CDR1 DFQATT and CDR2 SNEGSKA (reference sequence). CDR3 size: 16 residues.

This clonotype came up many times. The V gene is TRBV4-3, the J gene TRBJ2-3; 9 positions match TRBD2. The CDR3 runs to 16 residues. V lost 1 base and J lost 1; bases outside the gene matches: 3. Germline values: CDR1 LGHNA, CDR2 YSLEER. Here the CDR3 reads CASSQVSGRRTDTQYF. In nucleotides, the CDR3 is TGCGCCAGCAGCCAAGTTAGCGGGAGACGCACAGATACGCAGTATTTT.

Comments on this clonotype: A much larger clone is a single base away; this may be a read error. The genes are TRBV20-1 and TRBJ2-1; TRBD1 is a possible D gene (8 bases). Per the germline V gene, CDR1 is DFQATT and CDR2 is SNEGSKA (reference sequence). The CDR3 totals 12 residues. CDR3 coding DNA: TGCAGTGCCCGACAGGGGAGGGATGAGCAGTCCTTC. The encoded protein is CSARQGRDEQSF.